This T cell receptor (beta chain) emerged from a study of blood T cells in healthy people across ages. Study results and caveats: When set beside aged donors, long-lived donors presented more naive CD4+ cells and higher diversity. Older individuals had lower TCR beta diversity per million T cells (the decline was roughly linear).

Comments on this clonotype: Its antigen is still unknown.

The use of a sample-barcoded 5' primer and a J-beta primer mix characterized a second PCR of roughly 7 to 11 cycles. TCRdb fed the 5' RACE reads into MiXCR, producing one record per CDR3 protein. The sample consists of about 290,000 distinct CDR3 sequences, roughly a quarter of them appearing once. At least 7 million PBMCs were isolated per sample. The CDR3 extends over 15 amino acids. The sequenced material came from blood. This TCR came from a woman aged 70-85 years in good health. V is TRBV12-3 or TRBV12-4 and J is TRBJ2-5, with 14 bases lining up with TRBD2. The DNA end is a closer match to TRBJ2-1, so the J assignment may be wrong. This CDR3 reads CASSPGLAGADEQFF. DNA for the CDR3: TGTGCCAGCAGCCCGGGACTAGCGGGAGCTGATGAGCAGTTCTTC.